A single sample gave rise to the 13 T cell receptor beta chains below, sequenced in a study of blood T cell repertoires in COVID-19. The repertoire was sequenced with immunoSEQ multiplex PCR; TCRdb's copy has only in-frame clones and lacks some. The sample has about 96,000 clones; roughly 90% are singletons. Material: peripheral blood. The receptors come from a human donor with COVID-19, enrolled during active disease. The donor label of this sample is uncertain.

This clone was recorded once. The V gene is TRBV10-1, the J gene TRBJ1-4; 9 nucleotides match TRBD1. Per the germline V gene, CDR1 is WNHNN and CDR2 is SYGVQD (reference sequence). CDR3 length: 19 amino acids. The V gene end was trimmed by 10 bases and the J gene end by 2 bases; junction bases not matched to a gene: 20. Here the CDR3 DNA reads TGCGCCACCACTCACCTGATTAAGGACAGGGGATCGACTAATGAAAAACTGTTTTTT. Its translation: CATTHLIKDRGSTNEKLFF.

This sequence joins TRBV28 and TRBJ2-7, with 9 bases identical to TRBD2. Per germline, CDR1 MDHEN and CDR2 SYDVKM. With 5 bases clipped from V and 0 bases from J, the junction kept 5 bases outside the gene matches. The CDR3 is 15 residues long. CDR3 loop: CASSILAGSSYEQYF. Here the CDR3 DNA reads TGTGCCAGCAGTATCCTAGCGGGGAGCTCCTACGAGCAGTACTTC.

The chain carries TRBV24-1 and TRBJ1-1, with TRBD1 matching 9 bases. The CDR3 contains 16 residues. J gave up 4 bases and V 4 bases, and 9 bases lay outside the gene matches. Germline loops: CDR1 KGHDR, CDR2 SFDVKD. As DNA, the CDR3 is TGTGCCACCAGTGACCCTCGACAGGGGGGGATCACTGAAGCTTTCTTT. This encodes CATSDPRQGGITEAFF.

This rearrangement joins TRBV4-1 to TRBJ2-5; a possible D gene is TRBD2 (5 bases). V was trimmed by 2 bases and J by 9 bases, leaving 19 bases between them. Germline V CDR1 and CDR2: MGHRA, YSYEKL. There are 15 residues in the CDR3. In DNA form, the CDR3 reads TGCGCCAGCAGCCAAACCTCAATCGGGATTGGGGCCCAGTACTTC. Amino acid sequence: CASSQTSIGIGAQYF.

V usage is TRBV5-1 and J usage is TRBJ1-4; possible D gene TRBD1, 5 bases. Germline V CDR1 and CDR2: SGHRS, YFSETQ. V was shortened by 2 bases and J by 8 bases, with 13 bases between the two germline ends. The CDR3 extends over 14 amino acids. The CDR3, as DNA: TGCGCCAGCAGCTTCGGGGGTCCTTACGAAAAACTGTTTTTT. Translating it yields CASSFGGPYEKLFF. The whole variable domain, filled in from reference TRBV5-1 and TRBJ1-4, reads KAGVTQTPRYLIKTRGQQVTLSCSPISGHRSVSWYQQTPGQGLQFLFEYFSETQRNKGNFPGRFSGRQFSNSRSEMNVSTLELGDSALYLCASSFGGPYEKLFFGSGTQLSVL.

The CDR3 sequence: CASSDLPGASGYTF. DNA of the CDR3: TGTGCCAGCAGTGATCTCCCGGGAGCCTCGGGCTACACCTTC. This chain links TRBV6-1 with TRBJ1-2; D unresolved. The germline CDR1 and CDR2 sequences are MNHNS and SASEGT. The CDR3 runs 14 residues. V was trimmed by 3 bases and J by 8 bases, leaving 16 bases between them.

This chain connects TRBV11-1 to TRBJ1-1; D call uncertain. Germline CDR1 reads SGHAT; CDR2 reads FQDESV (reference sequence). This CDR3 contains 12 residues. V lost 3 bases, J lost 5 bases, and 7 bases lay in between. The CDR3 loop is CASSFYRTEAFF. The CDR3 bases are TGTGCCAGCAGCTTTTATCGGACTGAAGCTTTCTTT.

J is TRBJ2-1 and V is TRBV9; D gene ambiguous. This CDR3 is 15 amino acids long. Per germline, CDR1 SGDLS and CDR2 YYNGEE. Trimming cost V 3 bases and J 10 bases, with 20 bases left between them. The CDR3 nucleotides are TGTGCCAGCAGCGCCAGTAGCCCCGACTTGATGGAGCAGTTCTTC. Its translation is CASSASSPDLMEQFF.

The rearrangement joins TRBV3-1 (or the pseudogene TRBV3-2) to TRBJ2-1; possibly TRBD1 for D (5 bases). The germline V and J ends were trimmed by 1 base and 9 bases, with 10 bases remaining between them. The CDR3 is made up of 13 amino acids. Per germline, CDR1 LGHDT and CDR2 YNNKEL (reference sequence). The CDR3: CASSQGRGGEQFF. CDR3 in DNA: TGTGCCAGCAGCCAAGGAAGGGGCGGTGAGCAGTTCTTC.

The V gene is TRBV28, the J gene TRBJ1-5; 7 nucleotides align to TRBD1. In germline, CDR1 is MDHEN, CDR2 SYDVKM. V shed 7 bases and J 0 bases; nucleotides not matched to a gene: 3. The CDR3 is 14 amino acids. CDR3 DNA: TGTGCCAGCACCGGGGACAGTAGCAATCAGCCCCAGCATTTT. Its protein product is CASTGDSSNQPQHF.

The J gene is TRBJ2-4, the V gene TRBV21-1; no DNA check was done on the table's D call, TRBD2. TRBV21-1 is listed as a pseudogene. The CDR3 sequence is 16 residues long. The CDR3 coding sequence is TGTGCCAGCAGCAAAATGGGACGGGAGGCCAAAAACATTCAGTACTTC. Translated, it gives CASSKMGREAKNIQYF.

This chain links TRBV7-9 with TRBJ1-1; no reliable D call. Deletions cut 1 base from V and 1 base from J, with 4 bases between. The V gene's germline CDR1 is SEHNR and CDR2 FQNEAQ (reference sequence). This CDR3 contains 13 residues. The CDR3 bases are TGTGCCAGCAGCTTAGGAGCGAACACTGAAGCTTTCTTT. Its translation: CASSLGANTEAFF. Supplemented by reference TRBV7-9 and TRBJ1-1, the full variable domain reads DTGVSQNPRHKITKRGQNVTFRCDPISEHNRLYWYRQTLGQGPEFLTYFQNEAQLEKSRLLSDRFSAERPKGSFSTLEIQRTEQGDSAMYLCASSLGANTEAFFGQGTRLTVV.

This sequence joins TRBV5-1 and TRBJ2-5; tentative D call: TRBD2 (7 bases). Per germline, CDR1 SGHRS and CDR2 YFSETQ. The CDR3 has 16 amino acids. The V end was cut by 0 bases, the J end by 3 bases, with 15 bases between. CDR3 loop: CASSLVGGESKETQYF. As DNA, the CDR3 is TGCGCCAGCAGCTTGGTAGGGGGGGAAAGCAAAGAGACCCAGTACTTC.